Presented here are 30 T cell receptor beta chains from one specimen sequenced in a study of glioma-infiltrating T cells. Amplification of TCR alpha and beta CDR3 regions from RNA used iRepertoire nested multiplex PCR. TCRdb re-called the multiplex PCR reads through MiXCR, storing one row per CDR3 protein. This table has 3,000 to 3,500 distinct CDR3 sequences, 65% to 90% appearing once. The sequenced sample consisted of glioma tissue, nonneoplastic brain tissue, or PBMCs (not recorded which). These TCRs come from a human donor with low-grade glioma or glioblastoma, undergoing nonglioma brain surgery, or in good health (not recorded which).

This clonotype was picked up a small number of times. This beta chain lies outside the target of a library built for alpha chains; its clone size means little. This chain links TRBV27 with TRBJ2-3; TRBD2 aligns across 9 bases. The CDR3 loop spans 15 amino acids. Germline V gene sequence: CDR1 MNHEY, CDR2 SMNVEV (reference sequence). Unmatched junction bases numbered 5, after V lost 3 bases and J lost 4 bases. The DNA for the CDR3 is TGTGCCAGCAGTTTTGGGACTAGCAGCCCAGATACGCAGTATTTT. It specifies CASSFGTSSPDTQYF.

On this clonotype itself: This beta chain represents an off-target read in a library built for alpha chains; its size is of limited meaning. The chain uses TRBV6-2 or TRBV6-3 and TRBJ2-7; D call uncertain. The germline V gene encodes CDR1 MNHEY and CDR2 SVGEGT. V was trimmed by 6 bases and J by 7 bases, leaving 10 bases between them. The CDR3 is 11 amino acids. DNA for the CDR3: TGTGCCAGCAGCCCGTTCGATGAGCAGTACTTC. It specifies CASSPFDEQYF.

Note on this clonotype: This beta chain is a stray read from a library made for alpha chains; its abundance is not meaningful. The chain joins TRBV14 to TRBJ2-1, with a weak D call TRBD2 (6 bases). This CDR3 region has 12 residues. The germline V gene encodes CDR1 SGHDN and CDR2 FVKESK. Trimming shortened V by 2 bases and J by 11 bases, and 10 bases separated the two germline ends. The CDR3 loop is CASSQLGGQQFF. Written as DNA, the CDR3 is TGTGCCAGCAGCCAACTGGGAGGACAGCAGTTCTTC.

For this clonotype: Relative to the germline gene, one junction end is altered; a read error may explain this. This beta chain came through as a stray read in a library set up for alpha chains, and its size says little. The V gene is TRBV20-1, the J gene TRBJ2-3, with unresolved D. The CDR3 totals 16 residues. In germline, CDR1 is DFQATT, CDR2 SNEGSKA (reference sequence). CDR3 loop: CSGRALLSLNTDTQYF. CDR3 nucleotide sequence: TGCAGTGGTAGAGCCCTACTGAGCCTGAACACAGATACGCAGTATTTT.

As to this clonotype: At one boundary the junction diverges from the germline segment, which might be a read error. This beta chain came through as a stray read in a library set up for alpha chains, and its size says little. The chain carries TRBV2 and TRBJ1-6; no definite D call. CDR1 is SNHLY and CDR2 is FYNNEI in the germline V gene. The CDR3 totals 13 residues. The CDR3 spells CASSELVNSHLHF. DNA of the CDR3: TGTGCCAGCAGTGAATTAGTGAATTCACACCTCCACTTT.

To note about this clonotype: For a library built for alpha chains, this beta chain is a stray read; little rests on its size. This chain connects TRBV19 to TRBJ1-5; TRBD1 might be the D (5 bases). Germline values: CDR1 LNHDA, CDR2 SQIVND (reference sequence). The V and J ends lost 5 bases and 5 bases respectively, with 7 bases between them. The CDR3 runs to 12 residues. CDR3 sequence reads: CASSQGYQPQHF. The DNA of the CDR3 is TGTGCCAGTAGTCAGGGATATCAGCCCCAGCATTTT.

Points on this clonotype: Because the library targeted alpha chains, this beta chain is an off-target read whose size means little. This chain connects TRBV5-1 to TRBJ2-1; 7 nucleotides line up with TRBD2. Germline lookup yields CDR1 SGHRS and CDR2 YFSETQ. CDR3 length: 15 amino acids. V was pared by 1 base and J by 12 bases, with 13 bases of the junction left unmatched. CDR3 nucleotides: TGCGCCAGCAGCTTGCAGGCGGGGGTGTACCTTCGGCAGTTCTTC. It encodes CASSLQAGVYLRQFF.

As regards this clonotype: In a library made to pick up alpha chains, this beta chain is a stray read with a size that means little. This sequence joins TRBV20-1 and TRBJ1-2; no reliable D call. Trimming pared 0 bases from V and 8 bases from J, leaving 16 bases between. The germline V gene encodes CDR1 DFQATT and CDR2 SNEGSKA (reference sequence). This CDR3 comprises 14 residues. The CDR3 bases are TGCAGTGCTAGAGAAGGAGGGAGGGTAGGAGGCTACACCTTC. Translating it yields CSAREGGRVGGYTF.

About this clonotype: Because this beta chain is a stray read in a library intended to capture alpha chains, its abundance should not be given much weight. The chain uses TRBV6-5 and TRBJ1-1; 9 bases agree with TRBD1. V trimming: 7 bases; J trimming: 4 bases; junction bases outside the gene matches: 7. CDR1 MNHEY and CDR2 SVGAGI come from the germline V gene. The CDR3 runs 14 residues. As DNA, the CDR3 is TGTGCCAGCACTCTGGGACAGGGATCCACTGAAGCTTTCTTT. This codes for CASTLGQGSTEAFF.

Remarks on this clonotype: This beta chain was picked up by a library intended for alpha chains and is off target, so its count carries little meaning. The genes are TRBV4-2 and TRBJ2-7; TRBD2 aligns across 7 bases. This CDR3 spans 15 amino acids. The ends lost 0 bases at V and 6 bases at J; junction bases unmatched: 8. CDR1 is LGHNA, CDR2 YNFKEQ, per germline. As DNA, the CDR3 is TGTGCCAGCAGCCAAGAAGCAACGGGAGGAATCGAGCAGTACTTC. Protein: CASSQEATGGIEQYF.

Comment on this clonotype: A library prepared for alpha chains yielded this beta chain as an off-target read; its size is of little meaning. The chain employs TRBV7-9 and TRBJ1-6; 7 bases are shared with TRBD1. The CDR3 length is 12 residues. Germline CDR1 and CDR2: SEHNR and FQNEAQ (reference sequence). V gave up 3 bases and J gave up 15 bases; unmatched junction bases: 5. The CDR3 DNA reads as TGTGCCAGCAGCTTTGAGACAGGGTACCTCCACTTT. Translated: CASSFETGYLHF.

About this clonotype: This beta chain is off target for a library built for alpha chains, so its abundance means little. This rearrangement joins TRBV6-1 to TRBJ1-1; D perhaps matches TRBD1 (6 bases). Per the germline V gene, CDR1 is MNHNS and CDR2 is SASEGT. The CDR3 is made up of 15 amino acids. V was trimmed by 7 bases and J by 4 bases, leaving 19 bases between them. DNA for the CDR3: TGTGCCAGCACCCTGACAGGTCCTTCGGGCACTGAAGCTTTCTTT. It translates to CASTLTGPSGTEAFF.

In regard to this clonotype: This beta chain is off target for a library built for alpha chains, so its abundance means little. The chain is built from TRBV27 and TRBJ2-2, with 7 bases that match TRBD2. Germline-derived CDR1 and CDR2 are MNHEY and SMNVEV (reference sequence). Trimming took 7 bases from V and 8 from J; bases not matched to a gene: 16. The CDR3 totals 16 residues. DNA of the CDR3: TGTGCCAGCACCGGACTAAGGACTAGTTCCGCGGGGGAGCTGTTTTTT. It translates to CASTGLRTSSAGELFF.

A remark on this clonotype: This beta chain is off target for a library built for alpha chains, so its abundance means little. The chain couples TRBV20-1 to TRBJ1-1; the match to TRBD1 covers 11 bases. Germline V gene sequence: CDR1 DFQATT, CDR2 SNEGSKA (reference sequence). The J segment lost 7 bases and the V segment lost 5 bases, leaving 6 bases of the junction unmatched. The CDR3 has 13 residues. CDR3 in amino acids: CSALGQGGYEAFF. CDR3 bases: TGCAGTGCTTTGGGACAGGGGGGTTATGAAGCTTTCTTT.

Comments on this clonotype: This beta chain is a stray read from a library made for alpha chains; its abundance is not meaningful. The V call is TRBV15, the J call TRBJ1-2; a weak D match, TRBD1 (5 bases). CDR3 size: 12 residues. Trimming shortened V by 5 bases and J by 6 bases, and 10 bases separated the two germline ends. Germline CDR1 is LNHNV and CDR2 is YYDKDF (reference sequence). The CDR3 nucleotides are TGTGCCACCAGCCGGGGGTCCAATGGCTACACCTTC. This sequence encodes CATSRGSNGYTF.

Note on this clonotype: Little can be read into the size of this beta chain, an off-target read in a library designed for alpha chains. V is TRBV6-2 or TRBV6-3 and J is TRBJ2-7; D may be TRBD2 (6 bases). The germline V and J ends were trimmed by 2 bases and 4 bases, with 12 bases remaining between them. Germline lookup yields CDR1 MNHEY and CDR2 SVGEGT. This CDR3 contains 14 residues. The CDR3 coding sequence is TGTGCCAGCAGTTACATCGGGAGTACTTACGAGCAGTACTTC. It specifies CASSYIGSTYEQYF.

This clonotype was counted a few times. This beta chain came through as a stray read in a library set up for alpha chains, and its size says little. The chain uses TRBV2 and TRBJ2-7; D remains unclear. Germline CDR1 and CDR2: SNHLY and FYNNEI. Trimming took 7 bases from V and 5 from J, leaving 15 bases between them. The CDR3 length is 13 residues. The CDR3 coding sequence is TGTGCCAGCAAACGAAAAGGGATCGACGAGCAGTACTTC. It codes for CASKRKGIDEQYF. Together with reference TRBV2 and TRBJ2-7, the CDR3 gives the full variable domain: EPEVTQTPSHQVTQMGQEVILRCVPISNHLYFYWYRQILGQKVEFLVSFYNNEISEKSEIFDDQFSVERPDGSNFTLKIRSTKLEDSAMYFCASKRKGIDEQYFGPGTRLTVT.

Notes on this clonotype: The library was prepared for alpha chains; this beta chain is a stray read, so its frequency means little. This chain links TRBV20-1 with TRBJ2-3; D unresolved. The V gene lost 6 bases and the J gene lost 2 bases, with 9 bases spanning the gap. CDR1 and CDR2 from the germline V gene are DFQATT and SNEGSKA (reference sequence). This CDR3 spans 12 amino acids. CDR3 sequence reads: CSATTLTDTQYF. In DNA, the CDR3 is TGCAGTGCCACAACCCTCACAGATACGCAGTATTTT.

This clonotype was seen just once. Little can be read into the size of this beta chain, an off-target read in a library designed for alpha chains. The CDR3 loop is CATSRDGQPQETQYF. In nucleotides, the CDR3 is TGTGCCACCAGCAGAGATGGACAGCCGCAAGAGACCCAGTACTTC. The chain is built from TRBV15 and TRBJ2-5, with D perhaps matching TRBD1 (6 bases). The CDR3 spans 15 residues. V lost 0 bases and J lost 2, with 10 bases in between. Germline CDR1 and CDR2: LNHNV and YYDKDF (reference sequence).

On this clonotype itself: A library made for alpha chains picked up this beta chain off target, so its size means little. This sequence joins TRBV5-1 and TRBJ1-5, with 8 bases matching TRBD1. The CDR3 extends over 18 amino acids. From germline, CDR1 is SGHRS and CDR2 YFSETQ. The trim removed 5 bases at V and 4 bases at J, leaving 17 bases unmatched. CDR3 DNA sequence: TGCGCCAGCAGACCGGACAGGGCCGAACGTCTCAAAAATCAGCCCCAGCATTTT. Its protein product is CASRPDRAERLKNQPQHF.

In the case of this clonotype: The library was prepared for alpha chains; this beta chain is a stray read, so its frequency means little. The V and J genes are TRBV4-1 and TRBJ1-4; D gene unclear. Trimming removed 5 bases from V and 8 bases from J, with 9 bases in between. The V gene's germline CDR1 is MGHRA and CDR2 YSYEKL. The CDR3 has 12 amino acids. CDR3 loop: CASSYLGEKLFF. In nucleotides, the CDR3 is TGCGCCAGCAGCTACCTAGGGGAAAAACTGTTTTTT.

Details on this clonotype: The size of this beta chain means little, since it is a stray read in a library made for alpha chains. V gene TRBV28 combines with J gene TRBJ1-5; D remains unclear. CDR1 is MDHEN and CDR2 is SYDVKM in the germline V gene. The CDR3 has 14 residues. The V end lost 2 bases, the J end lost 3 bases, and 8 bases lay between the germline ends. The CDR3 spells CASSLVPDNQPQHF. The CDR3 bases are TGTGCCAGCAGTTTAGTTCCCGACAATCAGCCCCAGCATTTT.

This clonotype was recorded once. A read error may be the cause here, since a much bigger clone is one base away. This beta chain came through as a stray read in a library set up for alpha chains, and its size says little. V and J are TRBV4-1 and TRBJ2-5; possible D gene TRBD2, 6 bases. This CDR3 spans 11 amino acids. Germline CDR1 reads MGHRA; CDR2 reads YSYEKL. DNA for the CDR3: TGCGCCAGCGGCCAAGGGGAGACTAGGGCCTTC. Encoded protein: CASGQGETRAF.

In the case of this clonotype: A library prepared for alpha chains yielded this beta chain as an off-target read; its size is of little meaning. The V and J genes are TRBV20-1 and TRBJ2-2; the D gene is possibly TRBD1 (5 bases). V dropped 6 bases and J dropped 1 base, with 9 bases sitting between them. CDR1 DFQATT and CDR2 SNEGSKA come from the germline V gene (reference sequence). The CDR3 spans 13 residues. CDR3 nucleotide sequence: TGCAGTGCCCTGACAGTGAACACCGGGGAGCTGTTTTTT. This encodes CSALTVNTGELFF.

To note about this clonotype: This beta chain turned up in a library designed for alpha chains; as an off-target read, its abundance says little. This sequence joins TRBV2 and TRBJ1-1; the D gene is possibly TRBD1 (5 bases). V lost 4 bases and J lost 0, with 6 bases in between. Germline CDR1 reads SNHLY; CDR2 reads FYNNEI. This CDR3 contains 13 residues. For the CDR3, the DNA is TGTGCCAGCAGTGTCAGGGTGAACACTGAAGCTTTCTTT. Translation gives CASSVRVNTEAFF.

Comment on this clonotype: This beta chain is a stray sequence in a library constructed for alpha chains; its clone size is not meaningful. The gene calls are TRBV6-2 or TRBV6-3 and TRBJ2-1, with TRBD2 matching over 8 bases. The CDR3 covers 13 residues. Germline V gene data show CDR1 as MNHEY and CDR2 as SVGEGT. J was trimmed by 4 bases and V by 6 bases; bases with no gene match: 2. The CDR3 bases are TGTGCCAGCAGCGGGAGGGCGTACAATGAGCAGTTCTTC. This sequence encodes CASSGRAYNEQFF.

On this clonotype itself: The size of this beta chain means little, since it is a stray read in a library made for alpha chains. V usage is TRBV7-2 and J usage is TRBJ2-1; D may be TRBD2 (7 bases). V was clipped by 4 bases and J by 9 bases, with 13 bases between them. The CDR3 runs 13 residues. In germline, CDR1 is SGHTA, CDR2 FQGNSA. Written as DNA, the CDR3 is TGTGCCAGCAGCTCGAACCGGGGGGCTGAGCAGTTCTTC. It yields the protein CASSSNRGAEQFF.

Remarks on this clonotype: With the library built for alpha chains, this beta chain is off target and its frequency is not meaningful. J is TRBJ1-1 and V is TRBV10-3; 8 nucleotides align to TRBD1. Germline V CDR1 and CDR2: ENHRY, SYGVKD. The CDR3 has 13 residues. The junction had 8 bases not matched to a gene; V was cut back by 10 bases and J by 4 bases. CDR3 bases: TGTGCCACTCTTCAGGGGGCAGGCACTGAAGCTTTCTTT. Protein sequence: CATLQGAGTEAFF.

In regard to this clonotype: Since it is a stray read in a library aimed at alpha chains, this beta chain has a size that is not meaningful. The rearrangement uses TRBV4-2 and TRBJ1-6, with a tentative D call TRBD1 (6 bases). This CDR3 is 14 amino acids long. Germline V lookup: CDR1 LGHNA, CDR2 YNFKEQ. Trimming cost V 2 bases and J 7 bases, with 9 bases left between them. CDR3 protein: CASSQTGSNSPLHF. The DNA for the CDR3 is TGTGCCAGCAGCCAAACAGGGTCCAATTCACCCCTCCACTTT.

Concerning this clonotype itself: This beta chain turned up in a library designed for alpha chains; as an off-target read, its abundance says little. The chain carries TRBV25-1 and TRBJ2-1; D is ambiguous. This CDR3 has 16 residues. V lost 1 base, J lost 4 bases, and 14 bases lay in between. Germline CDR1 is MGHDK and CDR2 is SYGVNS. The DNA of the CDR3 is TGTGCCAGCAGTGAATTGCAGCCAAAGCTGTACAATGAGCAGTTCTTC. It specifies CASSELQPKLYNEQFF.